This TCR beta chain emerged from a study of vaccination and CD4 T cells after COVID-19. As to this clonotype: Antigen specificity is unknown.

The germline CDR1 and CDR2 sequences are ENHRY and SYGVKD. This CDR3 contains 14 residues. V was shortened by 6 bases and J by 5 bases, with 11 bases between the two germline ends. Cultured CD4+ T-cell DNA underwent Oncomine TCR Beta short-read sequencing. TCRdb itself ran the PCR reads through MiXCR, one entry per CDR3 protein. The sample lists 18,000 or so distinct CDR3 sequences, 47% seen once, with less than 4.5% in the top ten. Treatment noted: approximately 9-day PBMC culture with coronavirus spike peptide pools or control peptides (ViraFEST assay). This specimen was CD4+ T cells from blood, cultured in vitro, taken before SARS-CoV-2 vaccination. The chain links TRBV10-3 to TRBJ1-6, with D possibly matching TRBD1 (5 bases). This clonotype was sampled from a human donor who had recovered from COVID-19. CDR3 in amino acids: CAIREGRDNSPLHF. The CDR3 nucleotides are TGTGCCATCAGGGAGGGACGGGATAATTCACCCCTCCACTTT.